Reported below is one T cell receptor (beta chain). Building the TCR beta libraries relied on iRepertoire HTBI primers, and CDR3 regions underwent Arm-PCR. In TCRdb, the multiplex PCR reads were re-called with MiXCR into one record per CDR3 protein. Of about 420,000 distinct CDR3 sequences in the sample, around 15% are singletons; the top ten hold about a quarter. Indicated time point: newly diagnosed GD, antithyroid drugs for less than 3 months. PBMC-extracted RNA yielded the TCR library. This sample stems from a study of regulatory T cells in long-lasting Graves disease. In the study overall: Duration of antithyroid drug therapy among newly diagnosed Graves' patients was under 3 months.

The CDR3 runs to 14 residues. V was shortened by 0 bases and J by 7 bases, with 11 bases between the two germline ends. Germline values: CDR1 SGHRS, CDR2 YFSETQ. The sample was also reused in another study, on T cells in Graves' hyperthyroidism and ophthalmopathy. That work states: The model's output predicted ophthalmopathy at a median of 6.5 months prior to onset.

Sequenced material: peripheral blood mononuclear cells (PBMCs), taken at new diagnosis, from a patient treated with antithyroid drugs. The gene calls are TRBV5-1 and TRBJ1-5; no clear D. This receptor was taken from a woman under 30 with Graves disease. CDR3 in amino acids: CASSLGQEEQPQHF. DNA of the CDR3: TGCGCCAGCAGCTTGGGGCAGGAAGAACAGCCCCAGCATTTT.